These 9 T cell receptor beta chains originate from one sample sequenced in a study of T cell clonality in common variable immunodeficiency. Here immunoSEQ multiplex PCR was the method, and the copy in TCRdb shows in-frame clones only, minus some. The sample counts more than 30,000 clones, none seen once; the ten largest own about 1%. Sequenced input: peripheral blood mononuclear cells. Receptors originate from a person aged 18 to 75 in good health.

In its sample, this clone was seen many times. The observed sequence ends 3 residues before the CDR3 terminus, with the missing tail filled in from the germline J gene. This chain connects TRBV2 to TRBJ2-1, with TRBD2 identical over 14 bases. J was trimmed by 9 bases and V by 9 bases; bases with no gene match: 7. CDR1 is SNHLY, CDR2 FYNNEI, per germline. The CDR3 sequence is 14 residues long. The CDR3 spells CASFPGTSGSEQFF. CDR3 DNA (partial): TGTGCCAGTTTTCCCGGGACTAGCGGGAGTGAG.

This clone has at least ten counts. CDR3 DNA, as far as it was read: TGTGCCAGCAGTTTGGGGCGACCGAGGGGCAATCAGCCC. It translates to CASSLGRPRGNQP. The whole CDR3 reads CASSLGRPRGNQPQHF. This chain links TRBV12-3 or TRBV12-4 with TRBJ1-5, with TRBD1 as a possible D gene (5 bases). The sequence runs out 3 residues before the end of the CDR3; the remainder is reconstructed from the germline J gene. Trimming shortened V by 3 bases and J by 2 bases, and 14 bases separated the two germline ends. The CDR3 is made up of 16 amino acids.

This clone was seen many times. The missing CDR3 end, 3 residues past where the read stops, is filled in from the germline J gene. The V gene is TRBV12-3 or TRBV12-4, the J gene TRBJ2-5, with 13 bases that match TRBD2. The J segment lost 5 bases and the V segment lost 5 bases, leaving 5 bases of the junction unmatched. The CDR3 runs to 15 residues. The CDR3 region is CASSGGTSGMETQYF. The CDR3 bases that were read are TGTGCCAGCAGTGGAGGGACTAGCGGGATGGAGACC.

This clone was found many times. The sequence runs out 3 residues before the end of the CDR3; the remainder is reconstructed from the germline J gene. The chain combines TRBV28 with TRBJ2-1; D might be TRBD2 (6 bases). The CDR3 totals 13 residues. Per germline, CDR1 MDHEN and CDR2 SYDVKM. The V end lost 4 bases, the J end lost 6 bases, and 10 bases lay between the germline ends. The CDR3 is CASSSISGNEQFF. CDR3 DNA, as far as it was read: TGTGCCAGCAGTTCGATTAGCGGCAATGAG.

This clone came up many times. The CDR3 is cut off 3 residues early in the read; its end comes from the germline J gene. This chain links TRBV28 with TRBJ1-5, with TRBD1 matching over 7 bases. Germline CDR1 reads MDHEN; CDR2 reads SYDVKM. The length of the CDR3 is 15 residues. The V and J ends lost 1 base and 7 bases, in that order; junction bases with no gene match: 7. CDR3 in amino acids: CASSLSDRDGQPQHF. The CDR3 DNA, read in part, is TGTGCCAGCAGTTTATCCGACAGGGACGGGCAGCCC.

Notes on this clone: The read ends 3 residues before the CDR3 terminus; that terminus is restored from the germline J gene. The chain uses TRBV25-1 and TRBJ2-7, with a tentative D call TRBD1 (5 bases). Between the trimmed V and J ends, which lost 3 bases and 5 bases, there was a span of 8 bases. There are 12 residues in the CDR3. Germline lookup yields CDR1 MGHDK and CDR2 SYGVNS. The CDR3 sequence is CASSDRVHEQYF. Partial CDR3 DNA: TGTGCCAGCAGTGACAGGGTCCACGAG.

This clone was seen at least ten times. The read finishes 3 residues shy of the CDR3 end, and the germline J gene is used to complete it. This chain links TRBV20-1 with TRBJ2-3; D is perhaps TRBD2 (6 bases). The CDR3 contains 16 residues. Germline CDR1 and CDR2: DFQATT and SNEGSKA (reference sequence). The V and J ends lost 0 bases and 1 base respectively, with 14 bases between them. The CDR3 spells CSARDLGGGGTDTQYF. CDR3 DNA, as far as it was read: TGCAGTGCTAGAGATCTGGGGGGAGGAGGCACAGATACG.

In this sample, this clone turned up many times. The read ends 3 residues before the CDR3 terminus; that terminus is restored from the germline J gene. The chain employs TRBV25-1 and TRBJ2-3, with D perhaps TRBD2 (6 bases). V lost 1 base and J 7 bases, leaving 12 bases between the germline ends. Germline CDR1 and CDR2: MGHDK and SYGVNS. The CDR3 extends over 14 amino acids. The CDR3 here is CASSESGDRNTQYF. The CDR3 DNA, read in part, is TGTGCCAGCAGTGAATCGGGGGATCGAAATACG.

Of note for this clone: An end of the junction differs from the germline gene, which may be a read error. This chain's CDR3 is CASTPTGGSPLHF. CDR3 DNA, as far as it was read: TGTGCAAGCACCCCGACAGGGGGTTCACCC. The chain has TRBV2 and TRBJ1-6; TRBD1 aligns across 9 bases. The sequenced fragment ends 3 residues before the CDR3 boundary, so the rest is inferred from the germline J gene. This CDR3 has 13 amino acids. Germline V lookup: CDR1 SNHLY, CDR2 FYNNEI. The full variable domain, in which reference TRBV2 and TRBJ1-6 provide the parts outside the CDR3, is EPEVTQTPSHQVTQMGQEVILRCVPISNHLYFYWYRQILGQKVEFLVSFYNNEISEKSEIFDDQFSVERPDGSNFTLKIRSTKLEDSAMYFCASTPTGGSPLHFGNGTRLTVT.